This passage covers 17 T cell receptor beta chains from one sample sequenced in a study of shared clonotypes between healthy human individuals (TCRdb year 2020). The library was generated by the immunoSEQ multiplex PCR assay. TCRdb limited this immuneACCESS table to in-frame rearrangements with V and J called. A share of clones is missing; checked studies link under half to unresolved V genes, and the rest is unexplained. This sample gives under 2.5 million clones in total; roughly 92% of them show up just once. The ten biggest clones cover roughly 0.34% of the sample. The material sequenced was naive CD4+ T cells from PBMCs. The cell subset or site tag for this specimen amounts to: CD45RA+ positively selected. The origin of the receptors is a man between 18 and 35 years old in good health. Some clones in this sample may be carry-over from other donors' samples.

This clone is a singleton in its sample. This chain uses TRBV7-8 with TRBJ1-5; D not resolved. Between the trimmed V and J ends, which lost 5 bases and 9 bases, there was a span of 11 bases. This CDR3 is 12 amino acids long. Germline V gene sequence: CDR1 SGHVS, CDR2 FQNEAQ. CDR3 region: CASSPFMGPQHF. Here the CDR3 DNA reads TGTGCCAGCAGCCCATTTATGGGGCCCCAGCATTTT. Drawing the rest from reference TRBV7-8 and TRBJ1-5, the complete variable domain is GAGVSQSPRYKVAKRGQDVALRCDPISGHVSLFWYQQALGQGPEFLTYFQNEAQLDKSGLPSDRFFAERPEGSVSTLKIQRTQQEDSAVYLCASSPFMGPQHFGDGTRLSIL.

This chain connects TRBV4-2 to TRBJ1-2; 9 bases agree with TRBD1. In germline, CDR1 is LGHNA, CDR2 YNFKEQ. V shed 4 bases and J 4 bases; nucleotides not matched to a gene: 10. This CDR3 comprises 16 residues. CDR3 nucleotide sequence: TGTGCCAGCAGCCCCTCCTACCGGGACAGGGCCTATGGCTACACCTTC. This gives the protein CASSPSYRDRAYGYTF.

This chain connects TRBV28 to TRBJ1-2; possible D gene TRBD1, 5 bases. CDR1 is MDHEN, CDR2 SYDVKM, per germline. CDR3 size: 13 residues. Trimming cost V 6 bases and J 3 bases, with 11 bases left between them. CDR3 nucleotide sequence: TGTGCCAGCAGGGGGGGACGGTACTATGGCTACACCTTC. Protein sequence: CASRGGRYYGYTF.

The gene calls are TRBV9 and TRBJ2-1; 7 nucleotides line up with TRBD2. The CDR3 spans 15 residues. V dropped 1 base and J dropped 2; count of bases not matched to a gene: 3. The germline V gene encodes CDR1 SGDLS and CDR2 YYNGEE. CDR3 residues: CASSVPGGTYNEQFF. CDR3 coding DNA: TGTGCCAGCAGCGTACCGGGAGGAACCTACAATGAGCAGTTCTTC.

The rearrangement links TRBV25-1 to TRBJ2-7; no reliable D call. The CDR3 has 14 amino acids. The germline gives CDR1 MGHDK, CDR2 SYGVNS. V was trimmed by 1 base and J by 2 bases, leaving 9 bases between them. The DNA for the CDR3 is TGTGCCAGCAGTGAATCTTTCTCCACCTACGAGCAGTACTTC. Translated, it gives CASSESFSTYEQYF.

The chain has TRBV4-1 and TRBJ2-7, with D possibly matching TRBD2 (6 bases). The CDR3 is made up of 16 amino acids. The V end was cut by 4 bases, the J end by 4 bases, with 20 bases between. Germline CDR1 and CDR2: MGHRA and YSYEKL. The CDR3 coding sequence is TGCGCCAGCAGCCGAGACACGAGGGGACTTACATACGAGCAGTACTTC. Translated, it gives CASSRDTRGLTYEQYF.

A single count supports this clone. The gene calls are TRBV2 and TRBJ2-7; 14 nucleotides align to TRBD2. This CDR3 region has 19 residues. Per germline, CDR1 SNHLY and CDR2 FYNNEI. V shed 7 bases, J shed 4 bases, and the junction held 18 bases outside the gene matches. In DNA, the CDR3 is TGTGCCAGCACCGAGGGGGGAGGACTAGCGGGAGGTCGAGTATACGAGCAGTACTTC. Protein: CASTEGGGLAGGRVYEQYF.

The genes are TRBV5-6 and TRBJ2-5; 7 nucleotides align to TRBD2. CDR1 SGHDT and CDR2 YYEEEE come from the germline V gene. This CDR3 region has 11 residues. The J segment lost 13 bases and the V segment lost 1 base, leaving 4 bases of the junction unmatched. The CDR3 DNA is TGTGCCAGCAGCTTGTGCGAGCGGGGGTACTTC. Translating it yields CASSLCERGYF.

In this sample, this clone turned up once. The chain uses TRBV30 and TRBJ1-2, with D possibly being TRBD1 (6 bases). The CDR3 length is 13 residues. The ends were cut back, 1 base at V and 7 bases at J, with 13 bases in the middle. Germline assignment: CDR1 GTSNPN and CDR2 SVGIG (reference sequence). The CDR3 nucleotides are TGTGCCTGGAGTGACGTCGGGGGCAGTGGCTACACCTTC. Its protein is CAWSDVGGSGYTF.

The chain links TRBV7-2 to TRBJ1-1; maybe TRBD1 (5 bases). This CDR3 contains 12 residues. Trimming left V 2 bases short and J 8 bases short, with 9 bases between. Germline CDR1 SGHTA, CDR2 FQGNSA. This CDR3 is CASSLNAGEAFF. CDR3 in DNA: TGTGCCAGCAGCTTAAATGCAGGGGAAGCTTTCTTT. Filled out from reference TRBV7-2 and TRBJ1-1, the complete variable domain reads GAGVSQSPSNKVTEKGKDVELRCDPISGHTALYWYRQSLGQGLEFLIYFQGNSAPDKSGLPSDRFSAERTGGSVSTLTIQRTQQEDSAVYLCASSLNAGEAFFGQGTRLTVV.

About this clone: Other DNA sequences in the same sample also yield this CDR3. The chain links TRBV2 to TRBJ2-1; 10 bases align to TRBD1. Germline lookup yields CDR1 SNHLY and CDR2 FYNNEI. The length of the CDR3 is 13 residues. V shed 6 bases, J shed 6 bases, and the junction held 2 bases outside the gene matches. CDR3 DNA: TGTGCCAGCAGGGGGACAGGGGCCAATGAGCAGTTCTTC. Its protein product is CASRGTGANEQFF.

The rearrangement uses TRBV5-4 and TRBJ1-2, with TRBD1 as a possible D gene (6 bases). Germline loops: CDR1 SGHNT, CDR2 YYREEE (reference sequence). The CDR3 has 15 residues. V was shortened by 0 bases and J by 4 bases, with 13 bases between the two germline ends. In DNA form, the CDR3 reads TGTGCCAGCAGCTTGGGGGCGGACAGCACCTATGGCTACACCTTC. Protein: CASSLGADSTYGYTF.

The chain is built from TRBV29-1 and TRBJ2-7; D unclear. This CDR3 has 11 amino acids. The germline V gene encodes CDR1 SQVTM and CDR2 ANQGSEA. V was clipped by 4 bases and J by 4 bases, with 8 bases between them. The CDR3: CSVGERYEQYF. The CDR3 DNA sequence: TGCAGCGTTGGGGAACGTTACGAGCAGTACTTC.

In regard to this clone: Within the sample, other DNA sequences also encode this same CDR3. The chain has TRBV7-3 and TRBJ1-3; D gene uncertain. Germline V gene lookup returns CDR1 SGHTA and CDR2 FQGTGA. Trimming shortened V by 5 bases and J by 1 base, and 6 bases separated the two germline ends. The length of the CDR3 is 13 residues. DNA of the CDR3: TGTGCCAGCAGCCCATCTTCTGGAAACACCATATATTTT. Its protein is CASSPSSGNTIYF.

CDR3 in DNA: TGTGCCAGCAGCTCGACTAGCGCGAACACCGGGGAGCTGTTTTTT. It translates to CASSSTSANTGELFF. The rearrangement links TRBV7-7 to TRBJ2-2; TRBD2 matches at 8 bases. Germline V gene data show CDR1 as SSHAT and CDR2 as FNYEAQ (reference sequence). The length of the CDR3 is 15 residues. Losses at the gene ends were 4 bases for V and 0 bases for J; bases not matched to a gene: 1.

The chain recombines TRBV7-9 with TRBJ2-1, with 10 bases matching TRBD2. V gave up 2 bases and J gave up 6 bases; unmatched junction bases: 4. The germline gives CDR1 SEHNR, CDR2 FQNEAQ (reference sequence). This CDR3 is built from 15 residues. As DNA, the CDR3 is TGTGCCAGCAGCTTAAAAGCGGGAGGGCCCAATGAGCAGTTCTTC. Translated, it gives CASSLKAGGPNEQFF.

The chain couples TRBV7-9 to TRBJ1-1, with D perhaps matching TRBD1 (6 bases). Trimming removed 10 bases at V and 5 bases at J, with 26 bases between. Germline CDR1 is SEHNR and CDR2 is FQNEAQ (reference sequence). The CDR3 length is 16 residues. The CDR3: CATPSLRDPRGTEAFF. CDR3 bases: TGTGCCACCCCAAGCCTAAGAGACCCGAGGGGGACTGAAGCTTTCTTT. The complete variable domain, with remaining parts taken from reference TRBV7-9 and TRBJ1-1, reads DTGVSQNPRHKITKRGQNVTFRCDPISEHNRLYWYRQTLGQGPEFLTYFQNEAQLEKSRLLSDRFSAERPKGSFSTLEIQRTEQGDSAMYLCATPSLRDPRGTEAFFGQGTRLTVV.